This T cell receptor (beta chain) was found in a study of a mutant IDH1 vaccine in newly diagnosed glioma. The table lists this clone with a few counts. Antigen: not known. Per germline, CDR1 DFQATT and CDR2 SNEGSKA (reference sequence). The CDR3 runs to 11 residues. V was pared by 3 bases and J by 6 bases, with 6 bases between. Some clones are missing from TCRdb's copy, which holds only in-frame ones; the method was immunoSEQ multiplex PCR. Altogether around 62,000 clones are present, approximately 91% being singletons, with the ten largest covering around 2%. Specified time point: week 11, during vaccination. It was 300 ug of mutant IDH1 20-mer peptide that made up each vaccine dose, given with topical imiquimod. The study enrolled donors with new WHO grade 3 or 4 IDH1-mutant, ATRX-lost astrocytomas. Study outcomes and limitations: Among top peripheral T cell clonotypes, changes seemed unrelated to pseudoprogression.

The receptor was derived from a man aged 40-49 years with glioma. This chain joins TRBV20-1 and TRBJ1-5; D not certain. The starting material was PBMCs, obtained from a glioma patient whose treatment included an IDH1 peptide vaccine. The CDR3 coding sequence is TGCAGTGCTAGGCAGCTTCAGCCCCAGCATTTT. It specifies CSARQLQPQHF.